Listed below are T cell receptor beta chains from one sample, sequenced in a study of blood T cell repertoires in COVID-19. The assay was immunoSEQ multiplex PCR, and TCRdb's table has in-frame clones only and misses some. There are approximately 260,000 clones in the sample; 75% to 90% occur only once, and roughly 3.5% lies in the top ten. Sequencing was carried out using PBMCs or T cells enriched from blood (not recorded which). Receptors were obtained from a woman in her thirties or forties with acute COVID-19. Both conserved end residues are trimmed from each CDR3.

CDR3: ASRYQGLEYEQY
V: TRBV6-5
J: TRBJ2-7

CDR3: ASSPLGLAGVSPAKNIQY
V: TRBV5-1
J: TRBJ2-4

CDR3: AWSVRVFGGELF
V: TRBV30
J: TRBJ2-2

CDR3: ASSEWGGEGYT
V: TRBV13
J: TRBJ1-2

CDR3: ATRLAGDLDEQF
V: TRBV10-3
J: TRBJ2-1

CDR3: ASSLSGQGVSEQY
V: TRBV13
J: TRBJ2-7

CDR3: AISEGTAGVGYT
V: TRBV10-3
J: TRBJ1-2

CDR3: ASREGGSNQDTQY
V: TRBV7-9
J: TRBJ2-3

CDR3: ASSSAGPGADTQY
V: TRBV11-2
J: TRBJ2-3

CDR3: ASRLVSGINGNEQF
V: TRBV12-2
J: TRBJ2-1

CDR3: ASSQGWTNAEAF
V: TRBV3-1/TRBV3-2
J: TRBJ1-1

CDR3: AGREEPQH
V: TRBV23-1
J: TRBJ1-5

CDR3: ASWRVADQETQY
V: TRBV2
J: TRBJ2-5

CDR3: ASSLALSEQY
V: TRBV5-4
J: TRBJ2-7

CDR3: AISGLSTIANYGYT
V: TRBV10-3
J: TRBJ1-2

CDR3: ASSPIEQGETGELF
V: TRBV18
J: TRBJ2-2

CDR3: ASSIGQGAATNEKLF
V: TRBV9
J: TRBJ1-4

CDR3: ASSRLAGENEQY
V: TRBV3-1/TRBV3-2
J: TRBJ2-7

CDR3: ASSLRGNTEAF
V: TRBV13
J: TRBJ1-1

CDR3: ASSLEQEANYGYT
V: TRBV7-2
J: TRBJ1-2

CDR3: ASNPGTSGSGGQF
V: TRBV4-2
J: TRBJ2-1

CDR3: ASSPNRVGGYT
V: TRBV3-1/TRBV3-2
J: TRBJ1-2

CDR3: ASSLGGQQRLNTIY
V: TRBV5-1
J: TRBJ1-3

CDR3: ATSRVSGSEAF
V: TRBV15
J: TRBJ1-1

CDR3: ASSSGLAGEETQY
V: TRBV7-9
J: TRBJ2-5

CDR3: ASSGRDRNIQY
V: TRBV7-9
J: TRBJ2-4

CDR3: ATSTRQGSFFGDTQY
V: TRBV24-1
J: TRBJ2-3

CDR3: ASSLEGQSADTQY
V: TRBV5-8
J: TRBJ2-3

CDR3: ATSRDLTYGYT
V: TRBV15
J: TRBJ1-2

CDR3: ASSPRGQGGNTEAF
V: TRBV18
J: TRBJ1-1

CDR3: ASSLGLAAYNEQF
V: TRBV27
J: TRBJ2-1

CDR3: ASSLRTTGTGELF
V: TRBV5-1
J: TRBJ2-2

CDR3: ASRLYSYEQY
V: TRBV2
J: TRBJ2-7

CDR3: ASSLYRTRSYNEQF
V: TRBV28
J: TRBJ2-1

CDR3: ASSDPGPNEKLF
V: TRBV25-1
J: TRBJ1-4

CDR3: ASSKSGGDYGYT
V: TRBV21-1
J: TRBJ1-2

CDR3: ASSPQFLSNQPQH
V: TRBV19
J: TRBJ1-5

CDR3: ATSRGVAGAIEQF
V: TRBV15
J: TRBJ2-1

CDR3: ASSLDTEMNTEAF
V: TRBV7-3
J: TRBJ1-1

CDR3: ASSSSGRNGELF
V: TRBV7-9
J: TRBJ2-2

CDR3: ASSVAGGAGEKLF
V: TRBV9
J: TRBJ1-4

CDR3: AISESLAGVVETQY
V: TRBV10-3
J: TRBJ2-5

CDR3: ASSLNGGRAYNEQF
V: TRBV7-2
J: TRBJ2-1

CDR3: ASSSPTGEWGANVLT
V: TRBV11-3
J: TRBJ2-6

CDR3: ASSPRQARGYT
V: TRBV19
J: TRBJ1-2

CDR3: ASSNSGSRTEAF
V: TRBV4-1
J: TRBJ1-1

CDR3: ASSVELAGPRTDTQY
V: TRBV9
J: TRBJ2-3

CDR3: ASSWALAGNEQF
V: TRBV5-1
J: TRBJ2-1

CDR3: ASSKDGTALSQETQY
V: TRBV21-1
J: TRBJ2-5

CDR3: ASSFIPGAGENEQF
V: TRBV7-3
J: TRBJ2-1

CDR3: ASSPPRSDRIPIEAF
V: TRBV18
J: TRBJ1-1

CDR3: ASSQGLQETQY
V: TRBV3-1/TRBV3-2
J: TRBJ2-5

CDR3: AISDRSPGQGGNTIY
V: TRBV10-3
J: TRBJ1-3

CDR3: ASSLAGDNSPLH
V: TRBV5-4
J: TRBJ1-6